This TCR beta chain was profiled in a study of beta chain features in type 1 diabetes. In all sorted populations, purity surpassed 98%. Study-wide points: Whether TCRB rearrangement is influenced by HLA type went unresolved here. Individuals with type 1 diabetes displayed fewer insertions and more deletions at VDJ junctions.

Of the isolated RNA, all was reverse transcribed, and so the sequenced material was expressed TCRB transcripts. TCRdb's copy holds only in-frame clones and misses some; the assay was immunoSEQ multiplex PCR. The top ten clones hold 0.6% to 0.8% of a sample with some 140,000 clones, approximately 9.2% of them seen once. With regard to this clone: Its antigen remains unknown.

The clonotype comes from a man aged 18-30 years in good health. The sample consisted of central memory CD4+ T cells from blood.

CDR3 loop: CASSARVTEAFF. The CDR3, as DNA: TGTGCCAGCAGTGCCCGGGTCACTGAAGCTTTCTTT. This chain joins TRBV6-5 and TRBJ1-1; no reliable D call. The CDR3 consists of 12 residues. The V gene lost 5 bases and the J gene lost 4 bases, with 8 bases spanning the gap. Germline CDR1 MNHEY, CDR2 SVGAGI.